This TCR beta chain comes out of a study of T cell responses to AZD1222 COVID-19 vaccine. Study-wide points: Spike-specific TCR breadth and depth both grew after two AZD1222 doses. Clonal diversity was possibly underestimated; the donors were predominantly white British and more often female. Unmutated variant regions are reportedly the target of nearly half of TCRs that are spike-specific. Only a handful of AZD1222 recipients were seropositive at baseline.

The CDR3 has 13 amino acids. V was cut by 5 bases and J by 8 bases, with 15 bases left in between. Germline values: CDR1 PRHDT, CDR2 FYEKMQ (reference sequence). Measured with immunoSEQ multiplex PCR; TCRdb has only the in-frame clones, and not every one. In the table there are 200,000 or so clones, 85% to 90% of which are singletons. A note on this clone: Its matching antigen is unknown.

Here the sequenced sample was peripheral blood, taken on day 0 of MenACWY control vaccination. The gene calls are TRBV13 and TRBJ1-1; D gene unclear. The sequence was collected from an adult in good health. In DNA form, the CDR3 reads TGTGCCAGCAGCCCCACTAGGACTACCGAAGCTTTCTTT. Amino acids: CASSPTRTTEAFF.